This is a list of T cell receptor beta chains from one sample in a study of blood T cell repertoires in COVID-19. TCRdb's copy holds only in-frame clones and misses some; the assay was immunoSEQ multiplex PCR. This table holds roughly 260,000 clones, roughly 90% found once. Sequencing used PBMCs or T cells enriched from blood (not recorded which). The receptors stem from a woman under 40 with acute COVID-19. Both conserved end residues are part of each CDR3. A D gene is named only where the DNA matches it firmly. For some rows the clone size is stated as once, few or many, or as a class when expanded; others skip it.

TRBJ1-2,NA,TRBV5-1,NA,CASSLNSSPYGYTF,TGCGCCAGCAGCTTGAACAGTTCCCCCTATGGCTACACCTTC
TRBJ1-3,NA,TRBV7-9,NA,CASSHRRDGNTIYF,TGTGCCAGCAGCCATCGGAGAGATGGAAACACCATATATTTT
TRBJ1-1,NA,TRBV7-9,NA,CASSLGGLNTEAFF,TGTGCCAGCAGCTTAGGAGGGTTGAACACTGAAGCTTTCTTT
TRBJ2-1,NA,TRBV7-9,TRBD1,CASSLQGAHNEQFF,TGTGCCAGCAGCTTACAGGGGGCCCACAATGAGCAGTTCTTC
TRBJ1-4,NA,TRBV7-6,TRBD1,CASSLADRGEAEKLFF,TGTGCCAGCAGCTTAGCTGACAGGGGGGAGGCTGAAAAACTGTTTTTT
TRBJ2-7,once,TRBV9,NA,CASSGGTRGEQYF,TGTGCCAGCAGCGGGGGTACCCGGGGGGAGCAGTACTTC
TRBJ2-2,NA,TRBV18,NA,CASSFSAGSTGELFF,TGTGCCAGCTCATTCTCCGCGGGGAGCACCGGGGAGCTGTTTTTT
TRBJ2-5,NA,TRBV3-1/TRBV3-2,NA,CASSQHNQETQYF,TGTGCCAGCAGCCAACACAACCAAGAGACCCAGTACTTC
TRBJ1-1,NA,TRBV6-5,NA,CASSYSGGAGTEAFF,TGTGCCAGCAGTTACAGTGGGGGCGCAGGCACTGAAGCTTTCTTT
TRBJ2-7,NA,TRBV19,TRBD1,CASSIVGTGGYEQYF,TGTGCCAGTAGTATAGTAGGGACAGGGGGCTACGAGCAGTACTTC
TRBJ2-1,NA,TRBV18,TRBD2,CASSPRSGGAVYNEQFF,TGTGCCAGCTCACCACGGAGCGGGGGGGCGGTATACAATGAGCAGTTCTTC
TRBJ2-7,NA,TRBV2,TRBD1,CANRDREVAYEQYF,TGTGCCAACAGGGACAGGGAGGTAGCCTACGAGCAGTACTTC
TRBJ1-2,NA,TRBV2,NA,CASSEAHQFNYGYTF,TGTGCCAGCAGTGAAGCTCACCAGTTTAACTATGGCTACACCTTC
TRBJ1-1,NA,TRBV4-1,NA,CASSQEAGVNTEAFF,TGCGCCAGCAGCCAAGAGGCAGGGGTGAACACTGAAGCTTTCTTT
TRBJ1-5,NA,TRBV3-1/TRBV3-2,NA,CASSQDRGGPQHF,TGTGCCAGCAGCCAAGATAGAGGTGGACCCCAGCATTTT
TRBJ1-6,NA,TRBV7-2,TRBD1,CASSLRDRGNSPLHF,TGTGCCAGCAGCTTGAGGGACAGGGGGAATTCACCCCTCCACTTT
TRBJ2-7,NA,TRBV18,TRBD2,CASSRGTSGNYEQYF,TGTGCCAGCTCCCGCGGGACTAGCGGAAATTACGAGCAGTACTTC
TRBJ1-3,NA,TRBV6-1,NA,CASSDDLVAYSSGNTIYF,TGTGCCAGCAGTGACGACCTAGTGGCATATAGCTCTGGAAACACCATATATTTT
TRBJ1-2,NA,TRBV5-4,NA,CASSRDTTGGYTF,TGTGCCAGCAGCCGGGACACCACGGGAGGCTACACCTTC
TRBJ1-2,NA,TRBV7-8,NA,CASSTPGGEGERNYGYTF,TGTGCCAGCAGCACCCCCGGCGGGGAGGGAGAAAGGAACTATGGCTACACCTTC